This TCR beta chain comes out of a study of PD-1 blockade in classical Hodgkin lymphoma. Regarding this clone: The antigen is undetermined.

Produced via immunoSEQ multiplex PCR; TCRdb's table is partial and in-frame only. The sample holds about 50,000 clones; nearly 90% are singletons and the top ten take 11% to 15%. This CDR3 spans 14 amino acids. Between the trimmed V and J ends, which lost 5 bases and 4 bases, there was a span of 14 bases. Germline values: CDR1 MDHEN, CDR2 SYDVKM. As to time point: cycle 4 day 1 (C4D1), after more than five weeks of nivolumab. All the patients suffered relapse after autologous stem cell transplantation, and brentuximab vedotin exposure differed. Points from the study as a whole: Lower baseline TCR diversity marked trial partial responders and progressors. The CD4+ diversity rise by C4D1 was clearest in complete responders.

This chain joins TRBV28 and TRBJ1-2, with D possibly matching TRBD1 (5 bases). The TCR originated in a human donor with classical Hodgkin lymphoma. The sequences come from peripheral blood mononuclear cells (PBMCs), collected before the fourth cycle of nivolumab. In nucleotides, the CDR3 is TGTGCCAGCAGTCCCCAACAGGATCCCTATGGCTACACCTTC. Translation: CASSPQQDPYGYTF.